This paragraph covers one T cell receptor (beta chain) sequence. Its antigen is currently not known. A commercial ELISA kit detecting HCMV-specific IgG in serum was used to determine HCMV serostatus. Ficoll density gradient centrifugation was used to isolate peripheral blood mononuclear cells from blood. The data stem from a study of T cells expressing NK-cell markers (dated by TCRdb to about 2020). Regarding the research as a whole: In sorted CD3+CD56+NKG2C+, CD3+CD56+NKG2C- and CD3+CD56-NKG2C+ T-cell subsets from several donors, TCR beta-chain repertoires were profiled. Among the eight sequenced donors, only one was HCMV-seronegative, while the other seven were HCMV-seropositive. The eight sequenced donors were randomly selected healthy volunteers, three men and five women. Sequencing of the libraries produced 2 x 150 bp reads on Illumina HiSeq 2000/2500, MiSeq or NextSeq. General study outcomes and caveats: Those dominant clonotypes were again the most abundant among CD3+CD56-NKG2C+ cells in four donors, at roughly 25-65%. In more than five donors, the dominant CD3+CD56+NKG2C+ clonotypes were found to rank among the top 10 CD8+ clonotypes and to make up about 1.0-8% of CD8+ T cells. Whether the expanded NKG2C-expressing T cell clones were specific for HCMV antigens remained unclear.

The sample was run on an Illumina HiSeq 2000. The TCR beta cDNA libraries were made using 5'RACE template switching, a step that added both a universal primer site and unique molecular identifiers. Priming for cDNA synthesis came from the TCR beta constant segment, and two successive PCR amplification steps followed. The authors' analysis ran thus. MIGEC was used to demultiplex reads and group reads by UMI, and MiTCR was used to assemble and quantify clonotypes. To exclude erroneous sequences, only TCR cDNA sequences supported by at least two reads were retained. The tcR package was used for downstream repertoire analysis, and clonotypes were matched between fractions using CDR3 nucleotide sequence together with V segment. VDJmatch was used to annotate antigen specificity against VDJdb, with one amino acid substitution allowed in CDR3. TCRdb reprocessed the reads into one record per CDR3 protein sequence, lacking DNA. TCRdb's processing, not the study's, gives the V and J calls here. This sample's table has entries for about 400,000 distinct CDR3 sequences. The ten biggest clones cover roughly 10% of the sample.

Per the germline V gene, MNHEY is the CDR1 and SVGEGT is the CDR2. From the cysteine up to the phenylalanine, the CDR3 has a length of 14 residues. No DNA is recorded. This TCR was sampled from a woman aged 45-59 years in good health. Donor details come from another sample of the same person, matched by shared clones. Here the chain combines TRBV6-2 or TRBV6-3 and TRBJ2-1; there is no DNA to check the TCRdb D call of TRBD1. The source material was blood T cells: a sorted CD56 or NKG2C T cell subset, CD4+ or CD8+ T cells, or bulk PBMC T cells (not recorded which). CDR3 sequence: CASSYRTQYNEQFF.